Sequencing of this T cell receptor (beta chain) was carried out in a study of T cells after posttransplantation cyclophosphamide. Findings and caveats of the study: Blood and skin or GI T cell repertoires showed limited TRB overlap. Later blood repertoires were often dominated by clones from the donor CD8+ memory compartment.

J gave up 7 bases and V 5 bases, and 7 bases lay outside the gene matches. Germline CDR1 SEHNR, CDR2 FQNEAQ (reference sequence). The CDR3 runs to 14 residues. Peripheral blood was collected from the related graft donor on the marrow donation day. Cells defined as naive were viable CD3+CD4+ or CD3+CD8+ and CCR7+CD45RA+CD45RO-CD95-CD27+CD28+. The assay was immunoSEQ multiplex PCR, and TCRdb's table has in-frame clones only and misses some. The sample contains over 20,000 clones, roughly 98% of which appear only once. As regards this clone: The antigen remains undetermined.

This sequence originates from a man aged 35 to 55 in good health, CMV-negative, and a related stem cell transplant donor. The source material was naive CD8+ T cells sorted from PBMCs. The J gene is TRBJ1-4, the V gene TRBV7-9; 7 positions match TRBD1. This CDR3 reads CASSAPGQFEKLFF. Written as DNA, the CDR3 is TGTGCCAGCAGCGCACCGGGACAGTTTGAAAAACTGTTTTTT.